This is a list of T cell receptor beta chains from one sample in a study of blood T cell repertoires in COVID-19. Assay used: immunoSEQ multiplex PCR; TCRdb lists only in-frame clones, some missing. There are some 240,000 clones in the sample; more than 65% occur only once, and 1.4% lies in the top ten. The sequenced sample was peripheral blood. These receptor sequences come from a middle-aged woman who had recovered from COVID-19. Both conserved end residues are part of each CDR3. A D gene is named only where the DNA matches it firmly. A clone size is listed for some rows: how often the clone was seen (once, few, many), or a class if it is expanded.

TRBJ1-1 TRBV19 NA NA TGTGCCAGTACCACCGGGGGAGGGGGGGATTACACTGAAGCTTTCTTT CASTTGGGGDYTEAFF
TRBJ2-5 TRBV2 TRBD1 NA TGTGCCAGCAGCGGACGAACCTGGGACAGACAAGAGACCCAGTACTTC CASSGRTWDRQETQYF
TRBJ2-1 TRBV2 NA NA TGTGCCAGCAGCCGAAACAGGGACAATGAGCAGTTCTTC CASSRNRDNEQFF
TRBJ2-7 TRBV6-1 NA once TGTGCCAGCAGTGACCAGGGGGGCCTACATTACGAGCAGTACTTC CASSDQGGLHYEQYF
TRBJ2-7 TRBV6-5 TRBD2 NA TGTGCCAGCAGTTACCCCCGGACGGGAGGAGTAGAGTACTTC CASSYPRTGGVEYF
TRBJ2-7 TRBV18 TRBD2 NA TGTGCCAGCTCACCAAAGGGACTAGCGGGCTACGAGCAGTACTTC CASSPKGLAGYEQYF
TRBJ2-7 TRBV11-3 TRBD2 NA TGTGCCAGCAGCTTGACTAGCGGGGAGGGGTACGAGCAGTACTTC CASSLTSGEGYEQYF
TRBJ2-2 TRBV6-5 NA NA TGTGCCAGCAGCACAGGGATGGTCGGGGAGCTGTTTTTT CASSTGMVGELFF
TRBJ1-3 TRBV18 NA NA TGTGCCAGCTCACCGGCGGGGTTCTCTGGAAACACCATATATTTT CASSPAGFSGNTIYF
TRBJ1-2 TRBV4-2 NA few TGTGCCAGCAGCCAAGATCTTACAGGGCGTAACTATGGCTACACCTTC CASSQDLTGRNYGYTF
TRBJ2-2 TRBV28 TRBD2 NA TGTGCCAGCAGTTTATTGGGACTAGCGGGGGCGAACACCGGGGAGCTGTTTTTT CASSLLGLAGANTGELFF
TRBJ2-3 TRBV5-1 NA NA TGCGCCAGCAGCTCCCAGATTACTAGAACAGATACGCAGTATTTT CASSSQITRTDTQYF
TRBJ1-2 TRBV14 NA NA TGTGCCAGCAGCCAACTTAATCAAAGGTCGGGGGGCTACACCTTC CASSQLNQRSGGYTF
TRBJ2-7 TRBV25-1 NA NA TGTGCCAGCAGTGCGGCAACAGGGAACTACGAGCAGTACTTC CASSAATGNYEQYF
TRBJ1-1 TRBV18 TRBD1 NA TGTGCCAGCTCACCCCAGACAGGGGGCCTGAACACTGAAGCTTTCTTT CASSPQTGGLNTEAFF
TRBJ1-2 TRBV3-1/TRBV3-2 NA NA TGTGCCAGCAGCCAAGGGCCAGGTGACTATGGCTACACCTTC CASSQGPGDYGYTF
TRBJ2-6 TRBV6-5 NA NA TGTGCCAGCAGTTACTCGGCCTCTGGGGCCAACGTCCTGACTTTC CASSYSASGANVLTF
TRBJ1-4 TRBV6-5 NA NA TGTGCCAGCAGAGACGGGGGGGCGGATGAAAAACTGTTTTTT CASRDGGADEKLFF
TRBJ1-1 TRBV29-1 TRBD1 NA TGCAGCGCCAAACCGACAGGGGGAATTTTGACTGAAGCTTTCTTT CSAKPTGGILTEAFF
TRBJ2-7 TRBV6-5 NA NA TGTGCCAGCAGAAGAGACTACGAGCAGTACTTC CASRRDYEQYF
TRBJ2-7 TRBV7-9 TRBD1 NA TGTGCCAGCAGCTTACCGGGACAGGGATTGAGCTCCTACGAGCAGTACTTC CASSLPGQGLSSYEQYF
TRBJ2-7 TRBV4-3 TRBD2 few TGCGCCAGCAGCCAAGATACTGGGGAGGGTGGGTACTACGAGCAGTACTTC CASSQDTGEGGYYEQYF
TRBJ2-1 TRBV6-2/TRBV6-3 TRBD2 NA TGTGCCAGCAGCCGAGCGGGGGGCGGGTACAATGAGCAGTTCTTC CASSRAGGGYNEQFF
TRBJ2-6 TRBV6-2/TRBV6-3 NA once TGTGCCAGCAGTTACATGTTACAAATTGGTAGCGGGGCCAACGTCCTGACTTTC CASSYMLQIGSGANVLTF
TRBJ1-1 TRBV6-2/TRBV6-3 TRBD1 few TGTGCCAGCAGTTACAGGACAGGTAACACTGAAGCTTTCTTT CASSYRTGNTEAFF
TRBJ2-3 TRBV7-8 NA NA TGTGCCACCGGGGGTTTTAGCACAGATACGCAGTATTTT CATGGFSTDTQYF
TRBJ1-2 TRBV29-1 TRBD1 NA TGCAGCGTAGGACAGGGCAGCGGCTACACCTTC CSVGQGSGYTF
TRBJ1-2 TRBV6-2/TRBV6-3 NA NA TGTGCCAGCAGTTCAGATGCGACAGAGCACTATGGCTACACCTTC CASSSDATEHYGYTF
TRBJ1-6 TRBV9 NA NA TGTGCCAGCAGCGTAGTCGGACAGCCAAATTCACCCCTCCACTTT CASSVVGQPNSPLHF
TRBJ1-2 TRBV28 TRBD1 NA TGTGCCAGCAGTGCTCTGGCAGGGGGTAACTATGGCTACACCTTC CASSALAGGNYGYTF
TRBJ1-1 TRBV6-2/TRBV6-3 NA NA TGTGCCAGCAGTTATATCGACATTCGGGGGTGGAGCACTGAAGCTTTCTTT CASSYIDIRGWSTEAFF
TRBJ2-5 TRBV3-1/TRBV3-2 TRBD2 NA TGTGCCAGCAGCCCGTTAGGGACTAGCGGGGCGGAGACCCAGTACTTC CASSPLGTSGAETQYF
TRBJ2-7 TRBV5-5 TRBD2 NA TGTGCCAGCAGCTTGGGGTTGAGCGGGGGTACCTACGAGCAGTACTTC CASSLGLSGGTYEQYF
TRBJ1-1 TRBV2 NA NA TGTGCCAGCGGTGAACAGGGAACTGCTGAAGCTTTCTTT CASGEQGTAEAFF
TRBJ2-3 TRBV7-2 TRBD2 NA TGTGCCAGCAGCTTACTAGCGGGGAGCACAGATACGCAGTATTTT CASSLLAGSTDTQYF
TRBJ2-3 TRBV2 TRBD2 few TGTGCCAGCAGCGACCCGGGACTAGCGGGGGGCCGGGATACGCAGTATTTT CASSDPGLAGGRDTQYF
TRBJ1-5 TRBV25-1 NA NA TGTGCCAGCAGTGAAGGGACATATAGCAATCAGCCCCAGCATTTT CASSEGTYSNQPQHF
TRBJ2-3 TRBV5-4 TRBD2 NA TGTGCCAGCAGACTTCGAACTAGCGGGATCACAGATACGCAGTATTTT CASRLRTSGITDTQYF
TRBJ1-2 TRBV6-5 NA NA TGTGCCAGCAGTCACGACACAAACCGGGGCTACACCTTC CASSHDTNRGYTF
TRBJ2-3 TRBV9 NA NA TGTGCCAGCAGCGTAACCTTCCGGGGGTCCACAGATACGCAGTATTTT CASSVTFRGSTDTQYF
TRBJ1-2 TRBV3-1/TRBV3-2 NA NA TGTGCCAGCAGCCAAGATCTTATGTTTGGCTACACCTTC CASSQDLMFGYTF
TRBJ1-5 TRBV6-2/TRBV6-3 TRBD1 few TGTGCCAGCAGTTACCCGGGACAGGGGCTTGGCAATCAGCCCCAGCATTTT CASSYPGQGLGNQPQHF
TRBJ1-6 TRBV5-1 NA once TGCGCCAGCAGCTTGGGCGGGAGCTCCTATAATTCACCCCTCCACTTT CASSLGGSSYNSPLHF
TRBJ1-4 TRBV19 NA NA TGTGCCAGTAGCCCAGGGGCCCCTAATGAAAAACTGTTTTTT CASSPGAPNEKLFF
TRBJ1-3 TRBV7-9 NA NA TGTGCCAGCGCCTCGACAGCTGGAAACACCATATATTTT CASASTAGNTIYF
TRBJ1-3 TRBV10-3 TRBD1 NA TGTGCCATCAGTAAGACAGGGACGGGAAACACCATATATTTT CAISKTGTGNTIYF
TRBJ1-6 TRBV7-8 NA NA TGTGCCAGCAGCCCCCGGGGGGACTTCTGGAATTCACCCCTCCACTTT CASSPRGDFWNSPLHF
TRBJ1-1 TRBV5-6 NA NA TGTGCCAGCAGCTCCCCGTCGACAGGGAACACTGAAGCTTTCTTT CASSSPSTGNTEAFF
TRBJ2-3 TRBV2 TRBD1 NA TGTGCCAGCCCCCGGGACAGCTCCACAGATACGCAGTATTTT CASPRDSSTDTQYF
TRBJ1-4 TRBV6-5 NA NA TGTGCCAGCAGTCTCTCACTTGCGCCGGGAGAAAAACTGTTTTTT CASSLSLAPGEKLFF
TRBJ2-7 TRBV2 TRBD1 NA TGTGCCAGCAGTATGGACAGGTTCAGCTACGAGCAGTACTTC CASSMDRFSYEQYF